This TCR beta chain is from a study of blood T cells in healthy people across ages. Germline-derived CDR1 and CDR2 are SGHNT and YYREEE (reference sequence). This CDR3 is built from 14 residues. The ends were cut back, 0 bases at V and 6 bases at J, with 10 bases in the middle. Primers used in a second PCR of about 7 to 11 cycles were a sample-barcoded 5' primer and a J-beta primer mix. TCRdb independently ran MiXCR on the 5' RACE reads; one entry per CDR3 protein. The data contain around 1,800,000 distinct CDR3 sequences, 35% to 50% of them singletons. V gene TRBV5-4 combines with J gene TRBJ2-1, with a tentative D call TRBD2 (6 bases). Sequenced input: blood. The sequence was obtained from a human donor in good health. The DNA for the CDR3 is TGTGCCAGCAGCTTGGCAATGGGAGGCAATGAGCAGTTCTTC. This codes for CASSLAMGGNEQFF.